The next 23 T cell receptor beta chains were all read from a single sample in a study of cytomegalovirus exposure and HLA in healthy donors. Primers: 60 Vbeta forward and 13 Jbeta reverse. Some clones are missing from TCRdb's copy, which holds only in-frame ones; the method was immunoSEQ multiplex PCR. The profile shows some 130,000 clones, 70% to 90% of them singletons. The specimen sequenced was PBMCs. These receptor sequences come from a man aged 40-50 years in good health and CMV-seronegative.

The chain employs TRBV7-8 and TRBJ2-5; tentatively, D is TRBD2 (6 bases). With 1 base removed from V and 9 bases from J, the gap between germline ends came to 18 bases. CDR1 and CDR2 (germline): SGHVS, FQNEAQ. This CDR3 is built from 15 residues. The CDR3 protein is CASSLDYSGTGAQYF. The CDR3 DNA reads as TGTGCCAGCAGCTTAGATTACTCCGGGACGGGGGCCCAGTACTTC. The full variable domain, rest sourced from reference TRBV7-8 and TRBJ2-5, is GAGVSQSPRYKVAKRGQDVALRCDPISGHVSLFWYQQALGQGPEFLTYFQNEAQLDKSGLPSDRFFAERPEGSVSTLKIQRTQQEDSAVYLCASSLDYSGTGAQYFGPGTRLLVL.

This chain connects TRBV10-3 to TRBJ2-5, with D possibly matching TRBD2 (6 bases). The CDR3 spans 14 residues. Germline loops: CDR1 ENHRY, CDR2 SYGVKD. Trimming stripped 7 bases from V and 4 bases from J, with 16 bases between. CDR3 in DNA: TGTGCCATCACGGAGGACTATTCACGAGAGACCCAGTACTTC. Translation: CAITEDYSRETQYF.

The rearrangement links TRBV5-1 to TRBJ2-5; weak D call: TRBD1 (5 bases). This CDR3 is built from 14 residues. Germline CDR1 SGHRS, CDR2 YFSETQ. V lost 0 bases and J 1 base, leaving 7 bases between the germline ends. CDR3 in amino acids: CASSLGRVQETQYF. The DNA of the CDR3 is TGCGCCAGCAGCTTGGGCAGGGTCCAAGAGACCCAGTACTTC.

The chain carries TRBV7-6 and TRBJ1-1; 12 bases are a match to TRBD1. The germline CDR1 and CDR2 sequences are SGHVS and FNYEAQ. The CDR3 runs 20 residues. V lost 6 bases and J lost 4; bases outside the gene matches: 21. The CDR3 loop reads CASSSEGGQGAFREGTEAFF. The CDR3 DNA reads TGTGCCAGCAGTTCAGAAGGGGGACAGGGGGCTTTTCGGGAAGGCACTGAAGCTTTCTTT.

The V gene is TRBV7-2, the J gene TRBJ2-7, with a tentative D call TRBD2 (5 bases). Germline V lookup: CDR1 SGHTA, CDR2 FQGNSA. This CDR3 region has 16 residues. V was clipped by 3 bases and J by 6 bases, with 21 bases between them. The CDR3 DNA follows: TGTGCCAGCAGCTTGGTCGGGGTGGGAGAATTTGGCGAGCAGTACTTC. Translation gives CASSLVGVGEFGEQYF.

V gene TRBV4-3 combines with J gene TRBJ2-2, with no clear D. V was pared by 6 bases and J by 1 base, with 9 bases between. CDR1 is LGHNA and CDR2 is YSLEER in the germline V gene. The CDR3 is 14 amino acids. The chain's CDR3 is CASRTLVNTGELFF. The CDR3 nucleotides read TGCGCCAGCAGGACCCTAGTGAACACCGGGGAGCTGTTTTTT.

The V gene is TRBV5-8, the J gene TRBJ2-3, with D possibly TRBD2 on 5 matching bases. Trimming pared 3 bases from V and 5 bases from J, leaving 10 bases between. Germline V CDR1 and CDR2: SGHTS, YDEGEE. The CDR3 is 13 amino acids. CDR3 residues: CASSYREGDTQYF. The CDR3 region has the DNA TGTGCCAGCAGCTATCGCGAGGGAGATACGCAGTATTTT. The full variable domain, with the rest looked up from reference TRBV5-8 and TRBJ2-3, is EAGVTQSPTHLIKTRGQQATLRCSPISGHTSVYWYQQALGLGLQFLLWYDEGEERNRGNFPPRFSGRQFPNYSSELNVNALELEDSALYLCASSYREGDTQYFGPGTRLTVL.

This chain connects TRBV6-6 to TRBJ2-1, with D tentatively TRBD2 (6 bases). Trimming removed 8 bases at V and 16 bases at J, with 18 bases between. CDR1 and CDR2 from the germline V gene are MNHNY and SVGAGI (reference sequence). The CDR3 is 11 amino acids. The CDR3 DNA follows: TGTGCCAGCGGGTCCGAAAGTAGCGGATTCTTC. Protein: CASGSESSGFF.

This chain connects TRBV14 to TRBJ2-7, with D possibly TRBD2 on 6 matching bases. The length of the CDR3 is 11 residues. From germline, CDR1 is SGHDN and CDR2 FVKESK. The germline V and J ends were trimmed by 8 bases and 6 bases, with 11 bases remaining between them. CDR3 protein: CASSRGVEQYF. The CDR3 DNA sequence: TGTGCCAGCTCCCGCGGGGTCGAGCAGTACTTC.

V is TRBV27 and J is TRBJ1-2; 7 bases are a match to TRBD1. Germline CDR1 and CDR2: MNHEY and SMNVEV (reference sequence). V was clipped by 5 bases and J by 7 bases; unmatched bases: 7. This CDR3 has 13 amino acids. For the CDR3, the DNA is TGTGCCAGCAGTCCCCAGGGGGTGGTTGGCTACACCTTC. It encodes CASSPQGVVGYTF.

This chain uses TRBV7-2 with TRBJ2-3; 8 bases align to TRBD2. From germline, CDR1 is SGHTA and CDR2 FQGNSA. CDR3 length: 17 amino acids. V shed 5 bases and J 6 bases; nucleotides not matched to a gene: 16. CDR3 in amino acids: CASSRRGAGGSSDTQYF. The DNA of the CDR3 is TGTGCCAGCAGCCGGAGGGGGGCGGGGGGTTCGTCGGATACGCAGTATTTT.

The rearrangement joins TRBV6-6 to TRBJ1-4, with unresolved D. The CDR3 extends over 14 amino acids. The germline V and J ends were trimmed by 6 bases and 8 bases, with 16 bases remaining between them. Germline V gene data show CDR1 as MNHNY and CDR2 as SVGAGI (reference sequence). The CDR3, as DNA: TGTGCCAGCAGCCTTGACATTACCTACGAAAAACTGTTTTTT. Amino acids: CASSLDITYEKLFF.

This chain uses TRBV25-1 with TRBJ1-1; D remains ambiguous. The CDR3 spans 12 residues. In germline, CDR1 is MGHDK, CDR2 SYGVNS. Trimming stripped 7 bases from V and 4 bases from J, with 10 bases between. The CDR3 loop reads CASTEGTTEAFF. CDR3 coding DNA: TGTGCCAGCACCGAGGGCACCACTGAAGCTTTCTTT.

This rearrangement joins TRBV7-9 to TRBJ1-2; D is undetermined. The germline CDR1 and CDR2 sequences are SEHNR and FQNEAQ (reference sequence). CDR3 length: 18 residues. V lost 3 bases, J lost 4 bases, and 24 bases lay in between. The CDR3 region is CASSFSLRVSSEGYGYTF. The CDR3 nucleotides read TGTGCCAGCAGCTTCTCGCTCAGAGTTTCGTCGGAGGGCTATGGCTACACCTTC.

The table lists this clone with a few counts. The CDR3 DNA is TGTGCCAGCAGCTTAGGCTTCGGGACAGGACAGTACTTC. It is translated as CASSLGFGTGQYF. The rearrangement links TRBV11-1 to TRBJ2-4; 8 bases line up with TRBD1. The CDR3 runs to 13 residues. The germline V gene encodes CDR1 SGHAT and CDR2 FQDESV (reference sequence). V was pared by 1 base and J by 13 bases, with 6 bases of the junction left unmatched.

This chain uses TRBV6-5 with TRBJ2-1; perhaps TRBD2 as D (5 bases). The V gene's germline CDR1 is MNHEY and CDR2 SVGAGI. The V end was cut by 5 bases, the J end by 2 bases, with 10 bases between. This CDR3 spans 14 amino acids. CDR3 region: CASSPRGTYNEQFF. For the CDR3, the DNA is TGTGCCAGCAGTCCACGGGGAACCTACAATGAGCAGTTCTTC.

This clone was recorded a few times. The CDR3, as DNA: TGTGCCAGCAGTGAGACAGGGCCAGAGACCCAGTACTTC. This sequence encodes CASSETGPETQYF. V usage is TRBV25-1 and J usage is TRBJ2-5; TRBD1 aligns across 7 bases. CDR3 length equals 13 residues. Germline V CDR1 and CDR2: MGHDK, SYGVNS. V was pared by 3 bases and J by 4 bases, with 2 bases of the junction left unmatched.

The V call is TRBV19, the J call TRBJ1-2; 7 bases agree with TRBD1. The V gene's germline CDR1 is LNHDA and CDR2 SQIVND (reference sequence). The CDR3 is made up of 13 amino acids. The trim removed 9 bases at V and 6 bases at J, leaving 10 bases unmatched. The chain's CDR3 is CASNSGQINGYTF. CDR3 DNA: TGTGCCAGCAATTCGGGACAGATAAATGGCTACACCTTC.

The CDR3 DNA reads TGTGCCAGCAGTTCCCGCAGGGGGTCAGAGACCCAGTACTTC. Translating it yields CASSSRRGSETQYF. The V and J genes are TRBV27 and TRBJ2-5; 7 nucleotides match TRBD1. Losses at the gene ends were 4 bases for V and 4 bases for J; bases not matched to a gene: 6. Germline V CDR1 and CDR2: MNHEY, SMNVEV (reference sequence). This CDR3 comprises 14 residues.

The V call is TRBV5-1, the J call TRBJ2-7, with D perhaps TRBD1 (5 bases). The V end lost 4 bases, the J end lost 0 bases, and 8 bases lay between the germline ends. The germline gives CDR1 SGHRS, CDR2 YFSETQ. This CDR3 has 13 amino acids. This CDR3 reads CASSRTPSYEQYF. DNA of the CDR3: TGCGCCAGCAGCAGGACACCCTCCTACGAGCAGTACTTC.

There are a few counts of this clone. The rearrangement joins TRBV19 to TRBJ1-5; tentative D call: TRBD1 (5 bases). Trimming cost V 7 bases and J 6 bases, with 13 bases left between them. The CDR3 sequence is 13 residues long. Germline values: CDR1 LNHDA, CDR2 SQIVND (reference sequence). CDR3 protein: CASIPRGGQPQHF. CDR3 DNA: TGTGCCAGTATTCCGCGGGGGGGTCAGCCCCAGCATTTT.

This chain connects TRBV2 to TRBJ1-2, with D hard to call. This CDR3 has 14 amino acids. The germline V gene encodes CDR1 SNHLY and CDR2 FYNNEI. Deletions cut 3 bases from V and 8 bases from J, with 16 bases between. CDR3 residues: CASSELGQTRGYTF. The CDR3 nucleotides are TGTGCCAGCAGTGAGCTTGGTCAAACGAGAGGCTACACCTTC.

The chain carries TRBV5-1 and TRBJ1-1; D is undetermined. The CDR3 covers 14 residues. CDR1 and CDR2 (germline): SGHRS, YFSETQ. V was clipped by 4 bases and J by 6 bases, with 16 bases between them. CDR3 sequence: CASSLRSGSAEAFF. CDR3 nucleotide sequence: TGCGCCAGCAGCCTCCGGTCGGGGAGTGCTGAAGCTTTCTTT.